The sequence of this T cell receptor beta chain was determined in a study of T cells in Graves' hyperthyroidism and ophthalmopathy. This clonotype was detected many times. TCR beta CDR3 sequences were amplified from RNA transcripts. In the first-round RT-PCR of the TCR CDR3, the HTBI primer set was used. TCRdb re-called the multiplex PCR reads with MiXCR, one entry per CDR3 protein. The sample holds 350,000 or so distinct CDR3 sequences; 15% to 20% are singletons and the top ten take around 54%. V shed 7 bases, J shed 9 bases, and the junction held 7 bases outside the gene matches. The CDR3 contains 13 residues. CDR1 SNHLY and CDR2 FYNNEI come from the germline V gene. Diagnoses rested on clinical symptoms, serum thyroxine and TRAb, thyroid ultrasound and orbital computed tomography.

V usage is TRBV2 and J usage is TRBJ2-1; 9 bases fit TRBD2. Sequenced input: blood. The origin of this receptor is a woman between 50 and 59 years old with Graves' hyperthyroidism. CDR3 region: CASNPGLALEQFF. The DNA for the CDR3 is TGTGCCAGCAATCCGGGACTAGCTCTTGAGCAGTTCTTC.